This T cell receptor (beta chain) derives from a study of blood T cells in healthy people across ages. Germline V gives CDR1 SGHTA, CDR2 FQGNSA. CDR3 size: 13 residues. Then a second PCR, running roughly 7 to 11 cycles, was carried out with a sample-barcoded 5' primer and a J-beta primer mix. MiXCR, applied by TCRdb to the 5' RACE reads, yields one record per CDR3 protein. This table holds about 1.4 million distinct CDR3 sequences, approximately 59% found once. The sequence was collected from a man aged 18-30 years in good health. The specimen was blood. The chain couples TRBV7-2 to TRBJ2-4; perhaps TRBD2 as D (6 bases). Judging by the DNA end, TRBJ2-7 fits better; the J call may be wrong. CDR3 DNA: TGTGCCAGCAGCCGTTCGGGAGAGTACGAGCAGTACTTC. The encoded protein is CASSRSGEYEQYF.